Here is one T cell receptor beta chain with its context. Libraries were prepared by immunoSEQ multiplex PCR; TCRdb keeps only in-frame clonotypes and omits some of them. The sample records 1.6 million or so clones, roughly 96% being singletons. Germline V CDR1 and CDR2: MDHEN, SYDVKM. The CDR3 covers 17 residues. Trimming removed 6 bases from V and 4 bases from J; junction bases left unmatched: 9. The data are from a study of shared clonotypes between healthy human individuals. Material: naive CD4+ T cells sorted from blood. Subset described: CD45RA+ positively selected. This sequence originates from a man aged 30-40 years in good health. This chain links TRBV28 with TRBJ2-1, with 13 bases identical to TRBD2. CDR3 sequence reads: CASRQQGLAGSYNEQFF. Written as DNA, the CDR3 is TGTGCCAGCAGACAACAGGGACTAGCGGGAAGTTACAATGAGCAGTTCTTC.